This is a list of T cell receptor beta chains from one sample in a study of human T cells and chemical hapten exposure. Using its own MiXCR run on the RACE reads, TCRdb lists one record per CDR3 protein. The repertoire holds about 190,000 distinct CDR3 sequences, under 30% seen once, with approximately 2.5% in the top ten. The source was whole blood, collected in connection with sensitization to the hapten diphenylcyclopropenone (DPC). Receptors originate from a woman between 35 and 50 years old with alopecia areata. Some clones in this sample may be carry-over from other donors' samples. Each CDR3 is given with its conserved first and last residue. A D gene is named only where the DNA matches it firmly. The size field is filled for only some rows; it gives once, few, many or a size class.

d_call: -
j_call: TRBJ2-7
cdr3_length: 14
clone_size: few
v_call: TRBV7-9
cdr3_nt: TGTGCCAGCACCTATACCCCCGGAGCCTACGAGCAGTACTTC
cdr3_aa: CASTYTPGAYEQYF

d_call: TRBD2
j_call: TRBJ2-3
cdr3_length: 15
clone_size: few
v_call: TRBV15
cdr3_nt: TGTGCCACCAGAGGACTAGCGGTCACAACCCATACGCAGTATTTT
cdr3_aa: CATRGLAVTTHTQYF

d_call: -
j_call: TRBJ2-2
cdr3_length: 13
clone_size: many
v_call: TRBV29-1
cdr3_nt: TGCAGCGTTGCTCAGGGTGGGGCTGGGGAGCTGTTTTTT
cdr3_aa: CSVAQGGAGELFF

d_call: TRBD1
j_call: TRBJ2-1
cdr3_length: 12
clone_size: many
v_call: TRBV29-1
cdr3_nt: TGCAGCGTGGGGACAGGGGTTGGTGAGCAGTTCTTC
cdr3_aa: CSVGTGVGEQFF

d_call: TRBD1
j_call: TRBJ2-5
cdr3_length: 14
clone_size: -
v_call: TRBV10-3
cdr3_nt: TGTGCCATCAGTGACGGGGACAGCCCAGAGACCCAGTACTTC
cdr3_aa: CAISDGDSPETQYF

d_call: -
j_call: TRBJ2-2
cdr3_length: 13
clone_size: few
v_call: TRBV3-1
cdr3_nt: TGTGCCAGCAGCCCGGACATTTCCGGGGAGCTGTTTTTT
cdr3_aa: CASSPDISGELFF

d_call: -
j_call: TRBJ2-1
cdr3_length: 16
clone_size: -
v_call: TRBV18
cdr3_nt: TGTGCCAGCTCCCCCGTCCTTCCGGGACATTACAATGAGCAGTTCTTC
cdr3_aa: CASSPVLPGHYNEQFF

d_call: TRBD1
j_call: TRBJ2-1
cdr3_length: 13
clone_size: -
v_call: TRBV27
cdr3_nt: TGTGCCAGCAAAACGACAGGGGGCAATGAGCAGTTCTTC
cdr3_aa: CASKTTGGNEQFF

d_call: -
j_call: TRBJ2-7
cdr3_length: 14
clone_size: -
v_call: TRBV28
cdr3_nt: TGTGCCAGCAGCCCCGGGGCCCTAGTGAGGGAGCAGTACTTC
cdr3_aa: CASSPGALVREQYF

d_call: -
j_call: TRBJ1-1
cdr3_length: 14
clone_size: few
v_call: TRBV5-5
cdr3_nt: TGTGCCAGCAGCTACCCAGGGGTTGACACTGAAGCTTTCTTT
cdr3_aa: CASSYPGVDTEAFF

d_call: -
j_call: TRBJ2-1
cdr3_length: 15
clone_size: -
v_call: TRBV7-2
cdr3_nt: TGTGCCAGCAGGCGTACCACGGACTCACTACGGGAGCAGTTCTTC
cdr3_aa: CASRRTTDSLREQFF

d_call: -
j_call: TRBJ2-5
cdr3_length: 11
clone_size: -
v_call: TRBV7-9
cdr3_nt: TGTGCCAGCAGCTTTGCAGAGACCCAGTACTTC
cdr3_aa: CASSFAETQYF

d_call: TRBD1
j_call: TRBJ1-2
cdr3_length: 18
clone_size: -
v_call: TRBV28
cdr3_nt: TGTGCCAGCAGTTCACCCTCTAGGGACAGCCATTCTAACTATGGCTACACCTTC
cdr3_aa: CASSSPSRDSHSNYGYTF

d_call: TRBD2
j_call: TRBJ2-3
cdr3_length: 17
clone_size: -
v_call: TRBV5-1
cdr3_nt: TGCGCCAGCAGCTATGGACTAGCGGGTTCTAGCACAGATACGCAGTATTTT
cdr3_aa: CASSYGLAGSSTDTQYF

d_call: -
j_call: TRBJ2-7
cdr3_length: 11
clone_size: few
v_call: TRBV29-1
cdr3_nt: TGCAGCGTTCAGGGCCCCCGGGAGCAGTACTTC
cdr3_aa: CSVQGPREQYF

d_call: TRBD2
j_call: TRBJ2-3
cdr3_length: 13
clone_size: -
v_call: TRBV5-4
cdr3_nt: TGTGCCACCAATAGGGGAGCGGGGGATACGCAGTATTTT
cdr3_aa: CATNRGAGDTQYF

d_call: -
j_call: TRBJ2-7
cdr3_length: 14
clone_size: few
v_call: TRBV7-8
cdr3_nt: TGTGCCAGCAGGGCCGGGATCTCAAACTACGAGCAGTACTTC
cdr3_aa: CASRAGISNYEQYF

d_call: -
j_call: TRBJ2-5
cdr3_length: 13
clone_size: few
v_call: TRBV20-1
cdr3_nt: TGCAGTGCCCCCCTGCCAGGGAAGGAGACCCAGTACTTC
cdr3_aa: CSAPLPGKETQYF

d_call: -
j_call: TRBJ1-1
cdr3_length: 15
clone_size: -
v_call: TRBV4-3
cdr3_nt: TGCGCCAGCAGCCAAGAAGTTAGAGAGAACACTGAAGCTTTCTTT
cdr3_aa: CASSQEVRENTEAFF

d_call: -
j_call: TRBJ2-7
cdr3_length: 16
clone_size: many
v_call: TRBV4-3
cdr3_nt: TGCGCCAGCAGCCCCTCTAGGCAGCTTCTGGACTACGAGCAGTACTTC
cdr3_aa: CASSPSRQLLDYEQYF

d_call: -
j_call: TRBJ1-4
cdr3_length: 14
clone_size: few
v_call: TRBV7-2
cdr3_nt: TGTGCCAGCAGCTTAGGAAGGGGGGTAGGTGGACTGTTTTTT
cdr3_aa: CASSLGRGVGGLFF

d_call: -
j_call: TRBJ1-2
cdr3_length: 15
clone_size: -
v_call: TRBV5-1
cdr3_nt: TGCGCCAGCAGCTTGGCTGGGGGTGACGGCTATGGCTACACCTTC
cdr3_aa: CASSLAGGDGYGYTF

d_call: -
j_call: TRBJ2-1
cdr3_length: 16
clone_size: -
v_call: TRBV7-9
cdr3_nt: TGTGCCAGCAGCTTAGAATTGTCCCTAGTAAGGGTTGAGCAGTTCTTC
cdr3_aa: CASSLELSLVRVEQFF

d_call: TRBD2
j_call: TRBJ2-2
cdr3_length: 17
clone_size: few
v_call: TRBV4-3
cdr3_nt: TGCGCCAGCAGCCACGGACTAGCGGGCGTGGGTACCGGGGAGCTGTTTTTT
cdr3_aa: CASSHGLAGVGTGELFF

d_call: TRBD2
j_call: TRBJ2-2
cdr3_length: 14
clone_size: few
v_call: TRBV29-1
cdr3_nt: TGCAGCGTTGGTCCTAGCGGGAGCACCGGGGAGCTGTTTTTT
cdr3_aa: CSVGPSGSTGELFF

d_call: TRBD1
j_call: TRBJ2-2
cdr3_length: 15
clone_size: few
v_call: TRBV6-5
cdr3_nt: TGTGCCAGCAGCTACCGGGACAGGGCTTCCGGGGAGCTGTTTTTT
cdr3_aa: CASSYRDRASGELFF

d_call: -
j_call: TRBJ1-2
cdr3_length: 12
clone_size: -
v_call: TRBV20-1
cdr3_nt: TGCAGTGCTTCCCGGTGGACCTATGGCTACACCTTC
cdr3_aa: CSASRWTYGYTF

d_call: -
j_call: TRBJ1-2
cdr3_length: 13
clone_size: -
v_call: TRBV5-4
cdr3_nt: TGTGCCAGCAGTGGTGGGGATAACTATGGCTACACCTTC
cdr3_aa: CASSGGDNYGYTF

d_call: TRBD1
j_call: TRBJ1-1
cdr3_length: 14
clone_size: many
v_call: TRBV18
cdr3_nt: TGTGCCAGCTCGTCACAGGGGCTGAACACTGAAGCTTTCTTT
cdr3_aa: CASSSQGLNTEAFF

d_call: TRBD2
j_call: TRBJ2-5
cdr3_length: 14
clone_size: many
v_call: TRBV7-9
cdr3_nt: TGTGCCAGCAGAGGGACTAGCGGAGGAGAGACCCAGTACTTC
cdr3_aa: CASRGTSGGETQYF

d_call: TRBD2
j_call: TRBJ2-2
cdr3_length: 14
clone_size: few
v_call: TRBV28
cdr3_nt: TGTGCCAGCAGCTCCTCGACTAGCATCGGGGAGCTGTTTTTT
cdr3_aa: CASSSSTSIGELFF